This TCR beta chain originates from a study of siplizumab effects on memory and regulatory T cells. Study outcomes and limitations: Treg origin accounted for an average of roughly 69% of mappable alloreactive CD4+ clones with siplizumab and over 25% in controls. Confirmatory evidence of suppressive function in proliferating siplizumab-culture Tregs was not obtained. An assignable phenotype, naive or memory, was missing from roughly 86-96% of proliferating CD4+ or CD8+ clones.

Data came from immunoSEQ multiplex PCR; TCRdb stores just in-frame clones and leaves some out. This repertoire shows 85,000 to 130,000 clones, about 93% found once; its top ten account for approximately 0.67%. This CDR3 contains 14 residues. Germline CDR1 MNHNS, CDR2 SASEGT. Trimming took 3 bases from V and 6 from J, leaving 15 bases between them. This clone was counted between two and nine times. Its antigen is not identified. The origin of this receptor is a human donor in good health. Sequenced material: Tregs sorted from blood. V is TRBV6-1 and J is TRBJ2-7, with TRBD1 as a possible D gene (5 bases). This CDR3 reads CASSDMTDRSEQYF. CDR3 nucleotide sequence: TGTGCCAGCAGTGATATGACAGATCGGAGCGAGCAGTACTTC.